One sample yielded the 8 T cell receptor beta chains listed below, sequenced in a study of CD8 T cells in Susac syndrome. Random hexamers were used to reverse transcribe an amount of about 0.45 to 1 ug RNA. TCRdb re-analysed the immunoSEQ multiplex PCR reads in MiXCR, keeping a single row per CDR3 protein. The data show tens of thousands of distinct CDR3 sequences, roughly 93% seen once. The specimen sequenced was CD8+ T cells from PBMCs. The receptors were sampled from a human donor with multiple sclerosis.

This chain links TRBV7-2 with TRBJ2-1; 9 bases map to TRBD2. The V gene's germline CDR1 is SGHTA and CDR2 FQGNSA. V shed 5 bases, J shed 4 bases, and the junction held 9 bases outside the gene matches. The CDR3 loop spans 16 amino acids. CDR3 sequence (DNA): TGTGCCAGCAGCCATCGTATTAGCGGGGGATACAATGAGCAGTTCTTC. Translated, it gives CASSHRISGGYNEQFF.

The chain is built from TRBV7-2 and TRBJ1-1; D is undetermined. The CDR3 has 14 amino acids. The germline gives CDR1 SGHTA, CDR2 FQGNSA. Trimming shortened V by 5 bases and J by 4 bases, and 14 bases separated the two germline ends. CDR3 DNA sequence: TGTGCCAGCAGCCCCATGGGCTTGGCCACTGAAGCTTTCTTT. As protein: CASSPMGLATEAFF.

This clonotype was observed once. DNA of the CDR3: TGCAGTGCGGGGACAGGCAGGAGCCAAGAGACCCAGTACTTC. Translating it yields CSAGTGRSQETQYF. The chain has TRBV20-1 and TRBJ2-5; 8 positions agree with TRBD1. The CDR3 spans 14 residues. Unmatched junction bases numbered 7, after V lost 6 bases and J lost 1 base. Germline V gene sequence: CDR1 DFQATT, CDR2 SNEGSKA (reference sequence).

The J gene is TRBJ2-7, the V gene TRBV2; 12 bases are shared with TRBD2. Trimming cost V 5 bases and J 4 bases; bases outside gene matches: 6. The germline CDR1 and CDR2 sequences are SNHLY and FYNNEI. This CDR3 comprises 15 residues. CDR3 DNA sequence: TGTGCCAGCAGTCAGACTAGCGGGGGTTCGTACGAGCAGTACTTC. Its protein product is CASSQTSGGSYEQYF.

The chain has TRBV5-1 and TRBJ1-1; possibly TRBD1 for D (5 bases). The CDR3 spans 14 residues. The germline V and J ends were trimmed by 0 bases and 5 bases, with 11 bases remaining between them. The germline gives CDR1 SGHRS, CDR2 YFSETQ. The CDR3 DNA reads TGCGCCAGCAGCTTGGGGGGCTGGGTGACTGAAGCTTTCTTT. It is translated as CASSLGGWVTEAFF.

This chain links TRBV12-3 or TRBV12-4 with TRBJ1-5; the D is unclear. The V gene lost 11 bases and the J gene lost 0 bases, with 8 bases spanning the gap. This CDR3 region has 12 residues. The CDR3, as DNA: TGTGCCGTGGGATATAGCAATCAGCCCCAGCATTTT. Translated: CAVGYSNQPQHF.

The rearrangement joins TRBV6-5 to TRBJ1-1; the D is unclear. CDR3 size: 14 residues. Germline V lookup: CDR1 MNHEY, CDR2 SVGAGI. Trimming cost V 6 bases and J 6 bases, with 17 bases left between them. The CDR3 DNA is TGTGCCAGCAGCCCCGGGGAGGGATGGGCTGAAGCTTTCTTT. Encoded protein: CASSPGEGWAEAFF.

The chain joins TRBV6-6 to TRBJ1-5; D gene unclear. The CDR3 length is 15 residues. Between the trimmed V and J ends, which lost 7 bases and 0 bases, there was a span of 13 bases. Germline assignment: CDR1 MNHNY and CDR2 SVGAGI (reference sequence). Written as DNA, the CDR3 is TGTGCCAGCACTGAGGAGTTACATAGCAATCAGCCCCAGCATTTT. Protein sequence: CASTEELHSNQPQHF.